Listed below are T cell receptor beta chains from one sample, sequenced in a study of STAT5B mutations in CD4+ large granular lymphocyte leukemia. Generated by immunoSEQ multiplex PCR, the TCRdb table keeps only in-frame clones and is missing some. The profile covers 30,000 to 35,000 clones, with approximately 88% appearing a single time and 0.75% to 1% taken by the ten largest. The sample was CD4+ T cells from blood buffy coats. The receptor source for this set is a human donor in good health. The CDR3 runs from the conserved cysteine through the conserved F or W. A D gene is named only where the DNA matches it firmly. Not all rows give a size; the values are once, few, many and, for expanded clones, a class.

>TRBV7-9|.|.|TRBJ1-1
CTSEVNTEAFF
TGTACATCTGAGGTGAACACTGAAGCTTTCTTT
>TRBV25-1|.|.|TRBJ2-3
CASSEWGEPTQYF
TGTGCCAGCAGTGAATGGGGCGAGCCGACGCAGTATTTT
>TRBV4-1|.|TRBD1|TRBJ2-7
CASSLDRVYEQYF
TGCGCCAGCAGTCTGGACAGGGTCTACGAGCAGTACTTC
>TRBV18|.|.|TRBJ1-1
CASSPTRGSGNTEAFF
TGTGCCAGCTCACCGACTCGGGGATCGGGGAACACTGAAGCTTTCTTT
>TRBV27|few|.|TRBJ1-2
CASSKNRVNYGYTF
TGTGCCAGCAGCAAAAATAGAGTGAACTATGGCTACACCTTC
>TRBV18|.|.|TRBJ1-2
CASSPADTNYGYTF
TGTGCCAGCTCACCCGCGGACACCAACTATGGCTACACCTTC
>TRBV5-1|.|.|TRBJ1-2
CASSLASEYDGYTF
TGCGCCAGCAGCTTGGCCAGTGAGTACGATGGCTACACCTTC
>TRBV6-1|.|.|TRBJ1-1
CASSADGVGRTEAFF
TGTGCCAGCAGTGCCGATGGGGTGGGGCGGACTGAAGCTTTCTTT
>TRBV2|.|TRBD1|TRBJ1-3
CASRGRGFGNTIYF
TGTGCCAGCAGAGGCAGGGGGTTCGGAAACACCATATATTTT
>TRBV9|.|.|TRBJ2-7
CASSPGVSYEQYF
TGTGCCAGCAGCCCAGGGGTCTCCTACGAGCAGTACTTC
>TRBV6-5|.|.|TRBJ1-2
CASSSSVRYGYTF
TGTGCCAGCAGCTCCTCGGTCAGATATGGCTACACCTTC
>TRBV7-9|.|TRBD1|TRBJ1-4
CASSFSSGTGGEKLFF
TGTGCCAGCAGCTTCTCATCCGGGACAGGGGGTGAAAAACTGTTTTTT
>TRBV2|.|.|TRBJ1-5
CASSGLAQPQHF
TGTGCCAGCAGTGGGCTTGCTCAGCCCCAGCATTTT
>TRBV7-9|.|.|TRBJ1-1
CASSLEHLNTEAFF
TGTGCCAGCAGCTTAGAACACTTGAACACTGAAGCTTTCTTT
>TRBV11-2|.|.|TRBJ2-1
CASSRRLPGGNEQFF
TGTGCCAGCAGCCGACGGCTACCCGGGGGCAATGAGCAGTTCTTC
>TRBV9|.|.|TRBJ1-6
CASSVDDYDNSPLHF
TGTGCCAGCAGCGTAGATGATTACGACAATTCACCCCTCCACTTT
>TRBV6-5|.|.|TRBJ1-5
CASSYSSSVNQPQHF
TGTGCCAGCAGTTACTCGAGCAGCGTCAATCAGCCCCAGCATTTT
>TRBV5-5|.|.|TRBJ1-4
CASSWGPRANEKLFF
TGTGCCAGCAGCTGGGGACCGAGGGCTAATGAAAAACTGTTTTTT
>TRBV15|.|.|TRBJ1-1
CATSPLGATSRLGTEAFF
TGTGCCACCAGCCCTCTCGGTGCAACGTCCCGCTTGGGCACTGAAGCTTTCTTT
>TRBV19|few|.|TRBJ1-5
CASSLQGNQPQHF
TGTGCCAGTAGCTTACAGGGCAATCAGCCCCAGCATTTT
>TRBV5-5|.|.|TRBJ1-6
CASSWVTGNNSPLHF
TGTGCCAGCAGTTGGGTAACAGGGAATAATTCACCCCTCCACTTT
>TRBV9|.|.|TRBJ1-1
CASSVGRGEAFF
TGTGCCAGCAGCGTAGGACGGGGTGAAGCTTTCTTT
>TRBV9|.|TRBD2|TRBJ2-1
CASHPSGGDNEQFF
TGTGCCAGCCACCCTAGCGGGGGGGATAATGAGCAGTTCTTC
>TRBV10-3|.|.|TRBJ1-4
CAISDTSNEKLFF
TGTGCCATCAGTGACACCTCTAATGAAAAACTGTTTTTT
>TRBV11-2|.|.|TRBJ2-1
CASSQARYNEQFF
TGTGCCAGCAGCCAAGCCCGATACAATGAGCAGTTCTTC